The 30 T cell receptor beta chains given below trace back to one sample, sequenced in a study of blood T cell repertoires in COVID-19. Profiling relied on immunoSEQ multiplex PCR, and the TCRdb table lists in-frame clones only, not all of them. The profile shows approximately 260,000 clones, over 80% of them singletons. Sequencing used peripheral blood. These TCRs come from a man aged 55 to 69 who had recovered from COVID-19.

The CDR3 sequence: CASSRTGPYEQYF. In DNA form, the CDR3 reads TGTGCCAGCAGCCGGACAGGGCCCTACGAGCAGTACTTC. The gene calls are TRBV5-8 and TRBJ2-7; 8 bases fit TRBD1. There are 13 residues in the CDR3. In germline, CDR1 is SGHTS, CDR2 YDEGEE. V was clipped by 4 bases and J by 2 bases; unmatched bases: 2.

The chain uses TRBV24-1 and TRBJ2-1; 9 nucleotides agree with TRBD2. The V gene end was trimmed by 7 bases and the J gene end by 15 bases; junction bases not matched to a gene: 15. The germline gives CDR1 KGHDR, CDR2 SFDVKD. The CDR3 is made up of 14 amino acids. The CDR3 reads CATRDSGASGKSFF. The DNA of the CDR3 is TGTGCCACCAGAGACTCGGGGGCTAGCGGGAAGTCGTTCTTC.

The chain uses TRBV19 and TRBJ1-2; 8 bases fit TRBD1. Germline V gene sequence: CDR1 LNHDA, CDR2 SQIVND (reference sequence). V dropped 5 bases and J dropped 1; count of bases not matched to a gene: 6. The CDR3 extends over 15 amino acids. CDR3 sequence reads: CASSPGQGFNYGYTF. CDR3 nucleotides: TGTGCCAGTAGTCCAGGACAGGGATTTAACTATGGCTACACCTTC.

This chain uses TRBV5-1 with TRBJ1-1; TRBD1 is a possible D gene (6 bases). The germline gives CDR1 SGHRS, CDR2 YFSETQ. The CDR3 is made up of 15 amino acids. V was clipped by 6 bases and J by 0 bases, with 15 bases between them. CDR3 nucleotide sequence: TGCGCCAGCAAGCAGACAGGATACATGAACACTGAAGCTTTCTTT. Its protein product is CASKQTGYMNTEAFF.

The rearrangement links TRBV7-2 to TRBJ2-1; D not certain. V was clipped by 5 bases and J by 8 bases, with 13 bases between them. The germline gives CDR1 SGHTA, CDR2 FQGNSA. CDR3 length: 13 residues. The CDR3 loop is CASSTLPSHEQFF. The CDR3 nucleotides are TGTGCCAGCAGCACTCTTCCAAGTCATGAGCAGTTCTTC.

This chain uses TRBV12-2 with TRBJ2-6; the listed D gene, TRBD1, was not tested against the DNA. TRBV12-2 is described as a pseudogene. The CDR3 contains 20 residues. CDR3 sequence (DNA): TGTGCAAGTCGCTTCTCCCGAGACAGGGGGCCTGGTTCTGGGGCCAACGTCCTGACTTTC. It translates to CASRFSRDRGPGSGANVLTF.

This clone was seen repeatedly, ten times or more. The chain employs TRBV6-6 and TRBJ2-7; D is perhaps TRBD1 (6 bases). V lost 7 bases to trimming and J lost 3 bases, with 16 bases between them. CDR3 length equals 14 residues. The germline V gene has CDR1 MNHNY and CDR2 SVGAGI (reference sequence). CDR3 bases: TGTGCCAGCAATATACAGGGTCAGAGCTACGAGCAGTACTTC. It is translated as CASNIQGQSYEQYF.

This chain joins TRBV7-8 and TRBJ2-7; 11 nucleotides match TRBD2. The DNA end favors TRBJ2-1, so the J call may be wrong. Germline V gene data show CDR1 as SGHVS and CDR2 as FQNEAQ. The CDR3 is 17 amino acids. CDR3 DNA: TGTGCCAGCAGCTTACGTGGGACTAGCGGTTCCTACAATGAGCAGTTCTTC. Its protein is CASSLRGTSGSYNEQFF.

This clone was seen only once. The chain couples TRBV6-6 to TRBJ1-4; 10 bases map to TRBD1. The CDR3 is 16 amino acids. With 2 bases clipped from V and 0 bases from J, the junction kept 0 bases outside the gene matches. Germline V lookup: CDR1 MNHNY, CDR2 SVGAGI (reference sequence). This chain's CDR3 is CASSYGQGATNEKLFF. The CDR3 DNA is TGTGCCAGCAGTTACGGACAGGGGGCAACTAATGAAAAACTGTTTTTT.

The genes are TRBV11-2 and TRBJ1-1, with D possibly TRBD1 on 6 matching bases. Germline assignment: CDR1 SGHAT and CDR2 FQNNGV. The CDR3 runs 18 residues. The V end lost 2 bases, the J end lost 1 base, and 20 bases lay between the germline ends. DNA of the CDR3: TGTGCCAGCAGCTTACCAACCGGGACATCCAGGAGGAACACTGAAGCTTTCTTT. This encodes CASSLPTGTSRRNTEAFF.

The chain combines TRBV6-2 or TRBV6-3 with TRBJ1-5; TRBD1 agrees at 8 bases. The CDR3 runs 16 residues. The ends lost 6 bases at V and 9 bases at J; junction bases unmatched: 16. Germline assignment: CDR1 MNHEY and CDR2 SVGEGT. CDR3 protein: CASSPGGQVRDRPQHF. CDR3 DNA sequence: TGTGCCAGCAGCCCCGGGGGACAGGTAAGGGACCGGCCCCAGCATTTT.

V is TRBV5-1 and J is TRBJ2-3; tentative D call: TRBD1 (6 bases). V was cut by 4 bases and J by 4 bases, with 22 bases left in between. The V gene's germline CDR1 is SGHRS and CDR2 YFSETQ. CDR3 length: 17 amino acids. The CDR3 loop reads CASSPHARTETSDTQYF. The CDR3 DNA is TGCGCCAGCAGCCCCCACGCGCGGACAGAGACTTCAGATACGCAGTATTTT.

CDR3 sequence reads: CAISETDRGLSKNIQYF. For the CDR3, the DNA is TGTGCCATCAGTGAAACGGACAGGGGGCTATCCAAAAACATTCAGTACTTC. The chain carries TRBV10-3 and TRBJ2-4; 11 nucleotides line up with TRBD1. Looked up from germline, CDR1 is ENHRY and CDR2 is SYGVKD. The CDR3 loop spans 17 amino acids. V dropped 3 bases and J dropped 2; count of bases not matched to a gene: 6.

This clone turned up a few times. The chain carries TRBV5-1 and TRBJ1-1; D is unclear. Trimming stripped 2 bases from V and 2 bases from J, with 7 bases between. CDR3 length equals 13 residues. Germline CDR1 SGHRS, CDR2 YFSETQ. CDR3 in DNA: TGCGCCAGCAGCTTTTGGGCCAACACTGAAGCTTTCTTT. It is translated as CASSFWANTEAFF.

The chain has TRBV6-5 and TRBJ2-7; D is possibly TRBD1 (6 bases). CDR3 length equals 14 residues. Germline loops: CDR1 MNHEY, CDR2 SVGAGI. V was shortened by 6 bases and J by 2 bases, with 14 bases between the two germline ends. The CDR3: CASSRDNSAYEQYF. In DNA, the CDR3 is TGTGCCAGCAGCCGGGACAACTCCGCCTACGAGCAGTACTTC.

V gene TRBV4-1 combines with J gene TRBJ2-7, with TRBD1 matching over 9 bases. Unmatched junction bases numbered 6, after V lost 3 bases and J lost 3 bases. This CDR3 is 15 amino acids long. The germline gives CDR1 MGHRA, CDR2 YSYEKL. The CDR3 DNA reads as TGCGCCAGCAGCCACCCGGGACAGGGTGTCTACGAGCAGTACTTC. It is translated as CASSHPGQGVYEQYF.

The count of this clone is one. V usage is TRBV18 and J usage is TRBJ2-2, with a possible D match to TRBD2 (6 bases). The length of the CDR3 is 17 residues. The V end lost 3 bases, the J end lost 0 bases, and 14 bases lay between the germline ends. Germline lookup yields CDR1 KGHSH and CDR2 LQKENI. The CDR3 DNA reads TGTGCCAGCTCACCGCTACTGGCGGGGACGAACACCGGGGAGCTGTTTTTT. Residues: CASSPLLAGTNTGELFF.

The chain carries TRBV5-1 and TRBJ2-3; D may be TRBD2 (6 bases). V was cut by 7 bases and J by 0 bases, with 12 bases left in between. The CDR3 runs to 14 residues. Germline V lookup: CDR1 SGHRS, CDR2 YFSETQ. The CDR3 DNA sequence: TGCGCCAGCGGCGTTGGAGGGAGCACAGATACGCAGTATTTT. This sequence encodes CASGVGGSTDTQYF. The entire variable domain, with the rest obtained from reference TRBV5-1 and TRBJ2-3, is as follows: KAGVTQTPRYLIKTRGQQVTLSCSPISGHRSVSWYQQTPGQGLQFLFEYFSETQRNKGNFPGRFSGRQFSNSRSEMNVSTLELGDSALYLCASGVGGSTDTQYFGPGTRLTVL.

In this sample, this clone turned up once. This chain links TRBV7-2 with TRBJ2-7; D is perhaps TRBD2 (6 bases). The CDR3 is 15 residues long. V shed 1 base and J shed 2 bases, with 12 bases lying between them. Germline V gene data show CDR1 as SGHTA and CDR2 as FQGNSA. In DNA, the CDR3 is TGTGCCAGCAGCTTAGTACCGGGAGCCACCTACGAGCAGTACTTC. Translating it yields CASSLVPGATYEQYF.

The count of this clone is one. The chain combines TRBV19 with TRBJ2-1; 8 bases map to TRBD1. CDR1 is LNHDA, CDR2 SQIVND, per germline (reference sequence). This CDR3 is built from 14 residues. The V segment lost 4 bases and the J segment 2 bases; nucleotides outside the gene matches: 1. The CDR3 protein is CASSKTGAYNEQFF. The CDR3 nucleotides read TGTGCCAGTAGTAAGACAGGGGCCTACAATGAGCAGTTCTTC. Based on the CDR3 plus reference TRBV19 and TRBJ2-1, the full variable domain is DGGITQSPKYLFRKEGQNVTLSCEQNLNHDAMYWYRQDPGQGLRLIYYSQIVNDFQKGDIAEGYSVSREKKESFPLTVTSAQKNPTAFYLCASSKTGAYNEQFFGPGTRLTVL.

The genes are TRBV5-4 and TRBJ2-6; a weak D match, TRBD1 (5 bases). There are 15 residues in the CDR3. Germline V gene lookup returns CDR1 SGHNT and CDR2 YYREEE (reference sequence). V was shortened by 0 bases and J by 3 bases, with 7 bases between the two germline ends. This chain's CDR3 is CASSLAGIGANVLTF. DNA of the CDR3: TGTGCCAGCAGCTTGGCAGGGATTGGGGCCAACGTCCTGACTTTC. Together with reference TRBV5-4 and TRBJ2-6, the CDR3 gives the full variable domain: ETGVTQSPTHLIKTRGQQVTLRCSSQSGHNTVSWYQQALGQGPQFIFQYYREEENGRGNFPPRFSGLQFPNYSSELNVNALELDDSALYLCASSLAGIGANVLTFGAGSRLTVL.

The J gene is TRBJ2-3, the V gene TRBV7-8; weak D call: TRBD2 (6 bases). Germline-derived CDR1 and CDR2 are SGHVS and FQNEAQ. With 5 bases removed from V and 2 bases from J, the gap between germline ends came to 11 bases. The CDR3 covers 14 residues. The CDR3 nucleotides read TGTGCCAGCAGCGGGCGGGGCAACACAGATACGCAGTATTTT. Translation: CASSGRGNTDTQYF. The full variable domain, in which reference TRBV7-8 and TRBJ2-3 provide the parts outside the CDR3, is GAGVSQSPRYKVAKRGQDVALRCDPISGHVSLFWYQQALGQGPEFLTYFQNEAQLDKSGLPSDRFFAERPEGSVSTLKIQRTQQEDSAVYLCASSGRGNTDTQYFGPGTRLTVL.

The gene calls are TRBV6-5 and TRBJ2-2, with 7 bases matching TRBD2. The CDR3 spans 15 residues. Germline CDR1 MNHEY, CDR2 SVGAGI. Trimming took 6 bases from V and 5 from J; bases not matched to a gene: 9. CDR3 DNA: TGTGCCAGCAGAGTTCGATTTAGCGGGACCGGGGAGCTGTTTTTT. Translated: CASRVRFSGTGELFF.

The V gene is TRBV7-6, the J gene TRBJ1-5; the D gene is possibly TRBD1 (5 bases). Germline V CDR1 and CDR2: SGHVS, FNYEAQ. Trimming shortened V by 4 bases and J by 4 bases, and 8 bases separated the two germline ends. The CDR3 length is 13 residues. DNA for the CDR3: TGTGCCAGCAGCTCACAGGAAAATCAGCCCCAGCATTTT. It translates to CASSSQENQPQHF.

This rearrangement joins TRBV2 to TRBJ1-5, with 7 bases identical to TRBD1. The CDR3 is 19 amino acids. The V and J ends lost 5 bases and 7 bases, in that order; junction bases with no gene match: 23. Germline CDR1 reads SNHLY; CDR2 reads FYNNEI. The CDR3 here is CASSPRDRVSVSLPQPQHF. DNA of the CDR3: TGTGCCAGCAGTCCGAGAGACAGGGTTTCCGTCAGCTTGCCACAGCCCCAGCATTTT.

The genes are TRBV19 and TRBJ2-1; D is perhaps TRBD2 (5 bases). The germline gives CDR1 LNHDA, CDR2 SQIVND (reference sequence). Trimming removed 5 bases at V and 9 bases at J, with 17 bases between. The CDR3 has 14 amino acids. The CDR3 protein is CASSYQDRRPEQFF. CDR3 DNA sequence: TGTGCCAGTAGTTACCAGGACCGGAGGCCTGAGCAGTTCTTC.

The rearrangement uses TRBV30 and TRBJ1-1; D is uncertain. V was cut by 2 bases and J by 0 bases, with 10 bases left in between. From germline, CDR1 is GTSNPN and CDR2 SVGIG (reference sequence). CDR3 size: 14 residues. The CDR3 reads CAWSRGRLNTEAFF. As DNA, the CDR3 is TGTGCCTGGAGTCGCGGGCGACTGAACACTGAAGCTTTCTTT. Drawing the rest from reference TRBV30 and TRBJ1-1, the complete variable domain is SQTIHQWPATLVQPVGSPLSLECTVEGTSNPNLYWYRQAAGRGLQLLFYSVGIGQISSEVPQNLSASRPQDRQFILSSKKLLLSDSGFYLCAWSRGRLNTEAFFGQGTRLTVV.

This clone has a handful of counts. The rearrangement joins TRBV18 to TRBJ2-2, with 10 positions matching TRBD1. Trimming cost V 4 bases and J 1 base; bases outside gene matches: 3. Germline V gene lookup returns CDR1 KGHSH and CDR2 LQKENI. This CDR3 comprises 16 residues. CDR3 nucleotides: TGTGCCAGCTCACTGGGGACAGGGGTGAACACCGGGGAGCTGTTTTTT. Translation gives CASSLGTGVNTGELFF.

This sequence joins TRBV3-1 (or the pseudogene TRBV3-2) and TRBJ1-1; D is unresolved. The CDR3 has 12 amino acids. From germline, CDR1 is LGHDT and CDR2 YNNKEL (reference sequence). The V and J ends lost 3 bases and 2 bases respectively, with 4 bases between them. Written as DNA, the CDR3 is TGTGCCAGCAGCCAGAGCAACACTGAAGCTTTCTTT. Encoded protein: CASSQSNTEAFF.

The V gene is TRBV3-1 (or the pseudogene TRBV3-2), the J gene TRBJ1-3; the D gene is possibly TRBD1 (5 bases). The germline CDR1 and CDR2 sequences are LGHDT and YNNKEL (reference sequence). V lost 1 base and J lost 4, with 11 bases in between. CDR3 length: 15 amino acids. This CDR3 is CASSQGGAGGNTIYF. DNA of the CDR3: TGTGCCAGCAGCCAAGGGGGCGCGGGAGGAAACACCATATATTTT.